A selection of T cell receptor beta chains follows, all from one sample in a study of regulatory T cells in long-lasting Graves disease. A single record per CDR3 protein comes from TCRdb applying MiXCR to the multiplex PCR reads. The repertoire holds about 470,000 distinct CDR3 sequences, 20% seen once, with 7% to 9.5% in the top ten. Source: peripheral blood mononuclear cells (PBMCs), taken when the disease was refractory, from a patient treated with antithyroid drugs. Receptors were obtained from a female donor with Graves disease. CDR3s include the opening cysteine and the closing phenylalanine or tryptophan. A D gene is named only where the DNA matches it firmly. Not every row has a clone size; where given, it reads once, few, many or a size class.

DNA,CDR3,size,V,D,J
TGTGCCAGCAGTCGACAGGGTTTTTCTGAGCCCCAGCATTTT,CASSRQGFSEPQHF,many,TRBV6-1,TRBD1,TRBJ1-5
TGTGCCAGCAGTTACTCTTCCGGGACAGGGGATGGCTACACCTTC,CASSYSSGTGDGYTF,-,TRBV6-2/TRBV6-3,TRBD1,TRBJ1-2
TGTGCCAGCAGCTCCTTTTTGACAGGGGGCATAGATACGCAGTATTTT,CASSSFLTGGIDTQYF,-,TRBV11-2,TRBD1,TRBJ2-3
TGCAGCGTACAGGGGCGACTGAACACTGAAGCTTTCTTT,CSVQGRLNTEAFF,few,TRBV29-1,TRBD1,TRBJ1-1
TGCGCCAGCAGCCTTCAGGACGGGAACACTGAAGCTTTCTTT,CASSLQDGNTEAFF,once,TRBV5-1,-,TRBJ1-1
TGTGCCAGCAGCCGGCTCCTCAGCTACACTGAAGCTTTCTTT,CASSRLLSYTEAFF,many,TRBV11-2,-,TRBJ1-1
TGTGCCAGCAGTGTCCTAGCGGGAGGATACAATGAGCAGTTCTTC,CASSVLAGGYNEQFF,-,TRBV28,TRBD2,TRBJ2-1
TGTGCCAGCAGGCCCGCGGCGGGGAGAAGCTCCTACAATGAGCAGTTCTTC,CASRPAAGRSSYNEQFF,-,TRBV11-2,-,TRBJ2-1
TGCGCCACTGCGGCGGAGCCCAGTTTCCACGAGCAGTACTTC,CATAAEPSFHEQYF,few,TRBV5-1,-,TRBJ2-7
TGCAGCGTTGAACCCGACAGCTCCTACGAGCAGTACTTC,CSVEPDSSYEQYF,-,TRBV29-1,-,TRBJ2-7
TGTGCCTGGGCCCAAGGGTTAGCGGGAGTTGGGGAGACCCAGTACTTC,CAWAQGLAGVGETQYF,few,TRBV30,TRBD2,TRBJ2-5
TGTGCCAGCAGCCAAGGAACTAGACCTCTTCCGGAGACCCAGTACTTC,CASSQGTRPLPETQYF,-,TRBV7-3,-,TRBJ2-5
TGTGCCAGCAGCCTAGTGACTAGCGGGAGCCGCTCCTACGAGCAGTACTTC,CASSLVTSGSRSYEQYF,many,TRBV7-9,TRBD2,TRBJ2-7
TGCGCCAGCAGCTTGCTCAGGGTAACTGAAGCTTTCTTT,CASSLLRVTEAFF,few,TRBV5-1,-,TRBJ1-1
TGCGCCAGCAGCTTTAAGGGGGTGGACGAGCAGTACTTC,CASSFKGVDEQYF,-,TRBV5-1,-,TRBJ2-7
TGTGCCAGCAGTGACAGGGAAGAGACCCAGTACTTC,CASSDREETQYF,many,TRBV12-3/TRBV12-4,TRBD1,TRBJ2-5
TGCAGTGCTGACTTGTCCTACGAGCAGTACTTC,CSADLSYEQYF,few,TRBV20-1,-,TRBJ2-7
TGCGCCAGCAGCCAATCAAAGGGACAGAGGGAAAACATTCAGTACTTC,CASSQSKGQRENIQYF,-,TRBV4-1,TRBD1,TRBJ2-4
TGTGCCACCTCCCAGGGTCCGAACACCGGGGAGCTGTTTTTT,CATSQGPNTGELFF,-,TRBV10-3,-,TRBJ2-2
TGTGCCAGCAGCACCCACTCAAGGGGACCTACGCAGTATTTT,CASSTHSRGPTQYF,-,TRBV28,-,TRBJ2-3
TGTGCCAGCAGCTTCCCACTTTCGACAACGACCTACGAGCAGTACTTC,CASSFPLSTTTYEQYF,many,TRBV7-9,-,TRBJ2-7
TGTGCCACTAAGGGGCGAGTGGCTTCACCCCTCCACTTT,CATKGRVASPLHF,few,TRBV27,-,TRBJ1-6
TGTGCCAGCAGCGAGGGCAGACTAGCGGGAGATGAGCAGTTCTTC,CASSEGRLAGDEQFF,-,TRBV9,TRBD2,TRBJ2-1
TGTGCCAGCAGCTTAGGTACACAGTTCTACGAGCAGTACTTC,CASSLGTQFYEQYF,many,TRBV7-2,-,TRBJ2-7
TGTGCCAGCCGCGCATCGAAAGCCTACGAGCAGTACTTC,CASRASKAYEQYF,-,TRBV7-8,-,TRBJ2-7
TGTGCCAGCAGTTACAGGGGGACAGGGACAAAACTTAATTCACCCCTCCACTTT,CASSYRGTGTKLNSPLHF,-,TRBV6-2/TRBV6-3,TRBD1,TRBJ1-6
TGTGCCAGCAGCTTGGGAAGGCAGACGACTGGAAACACCATATATTTT,CASSLGRQTTGNTIYF,few,TRBV5-8,-,TRBJ1-3
TGTGCCAGTAGTATAGGGAGCGGGAACTACGAGCAGTACTTC,CASSIGSGNYEQYF,-,TRBV19,TRBD2,TRBJ2-7
TGTGCCAGCAGTTGGACAGGGGGCGGGAATCAGCCCCAGCATTTT,CASSWTGGGNQPQHF,many,TRBV28,TRBD1,TRBJ1-5
TGTGCCACCCACTACGGGGGACGCTACGAGCAGTACTTC,CATHYGGRYEQYF,few,TRBV28,-,TRBJ2-7
TGTGCCAGCAAGAGAGTAGCGGGAGCCACCGGGGAGCTGTTTTTT,CASKRVAGATGELFF,few,TRBV27,TRBD2,TRBJ2-2
TGTGCCAGCTCAGCTCGAGGGGGCGAGGCTGAAGCTTTCTTT,CASSARGGEAEAFF,-,TRBV18,TRBD1,TRBJ1-1
TGTGCCAGCAGCTTCCCCACAGTAGCTAGGGGCGGGGAGACCCAGTACTTC,CASSFPTVARGGETQYF,-,TRBV7-3,-,TRBJ2-5
TGTGCCAGCAAACTAGCGGGAGGGACAGATACGCAGTATTTT,CASKLAGGTDTQYF,-,TRBV6-2/TRBV6-3,TRBD2,TRBJ2-3
TGTGCCAGCAGTGAAATGACAGGGGGTCTGAGGCATTTT,CASSEMTGGLRHF,-,TRBV6-1,TRBD1,TRBJ1-5
TGTGCCAGCAGCCAAGAGTGGGAGCAGTACTTC,CASSQEWEQYF,few,TRBV3-1,-,TRBJ2-7
TGTGCCACCAGCAGAGGGACAGGGGGAATAGCCAAAAACATTCAGTACTTC,CATSRGTGGIAKNIQYF,few,TRBV15,TRBD1,TRBJ2-4
TGTGCCAGCAGTGCAACGACAGGGGGCAATCAGCCCCAGCATTTT,CASSATTGGNQPQHF,many,TRBV2,TRBD1,TRBJ1-5
TGTGCCAGCAGTATAGCGGGAGGGCCGGGCTACGAGCAGTACTTC,CASSIAGGPGYEQYF,many,TRBV12-3/TRBV12-4,TRBD2,TRBJ2-7
TGTGCCAGCAGTTTATCCACAGTGTCGATCTACGAGCAGTACTTC,CASSLSTVSIYEQYF,-,TRBV27,-,TRBJ2-7
TGTGCCAGCAGTTACTCGGGCAACAGGGGGCTGAATGGCTACACCTTC,CASSYSGNRGLNGYTF,many,TRBV6-5,TRBD1,TRBJ1-2
TGTGCCGCCAACGAGGGCCTGGGGAGTGAAGCTTTCTTT,CAANEGLGSEAFF,-,TRBV6-1,-,TRBJ1-1
TGTGCCAGCAGTTACGGGCGGATAGACCCTAAAAACATTCAGTACTTC,CASSYGRIDPKNIQYF,many,TRBV6-2/TRBV6-3,-,TRBJ2-4
TGCAGTGCTAGTGAATCCAAACGGCACGAGCAGTACTTC,CSASESKRHEQYF,few,TRBV20-1,-,TRBJ2-7
TGTGCCAGCAGTTTGGGCGGGAGGAAATACGAGCAGTACTTC,CASSLGGRKYEQYF,many,TRBV27,TRBD2,TRBJ2-7
TGCGCCAGCAGCCCCAACCTGGCCCTGGGTAACACAGATACGCAGTATTTT,CASSPNLALGNTDTQYF,-,TRBV5-1,-,TRBJ2-3
TGTGCCAGCAGCTTAGATCCCCACAGGGGTTCACCCCTCCACTTT,CASSLDPHRGSPLHF,-,TRBV7-2,TRBD1,TRBJ1-6
TGTGCCACCAGTGACACCGGGACTAGCCCCTACGAGCAGTACTTC,CATSDTGTSPYEQYF,few,TRBV24-1,TRBD2,TRBJ2-7
TGTGCCAGCAGCCCTACTTATAGGAACACTGAAGCTTTCTTT,CASSPTYRNTEAFF,many,TRBV28,-,TRBJ1-1
TGTGCCAGCAGCCCAGGGAGAGGGGCAGGATTGGGGACCCAGTACTTC,CASSPGRGAGLGTQYF,many,TRBV13,-,TRBJ2-5
TGCAGTCGATCGGGACTCACAGTCTACGAGCAGTACTTC,CSRSGLTVYEQYF,few,TRBV20-1,-,TRBJ2-7
TGTGCCAGCAGTCTTTCCTCACCCCTCCACTTT,CASSLSSPLHF,many,TRBV6-1,-,TRBJ1-6
TGTGCCAGCTGGCGGGGGTCCGGGGAGCTGTTTTTT,CASWRGSGELFF,few,TRBV6-1,TRBD2,TRBJ2-2
TGTGCCTGGGCGGGGACTGGGAACACCGGGGAGCTGTTTTTT,CAWAGTGNTGELFF,few,TRBV30,-,TRBJ2-2
TGTGCCAGCATTCTGAGGGTGAACACTGAAGCTTTCTTT,CASILRVNTEAFF,many,TRBV28,-,TRBJ1-1
TGTGCCAGCAGTTCCCCCGGGACTAGCGGGAGCGATGAGCAGTTCTTC,CASSSPGTSGSDEQFF,-,TRBV27,TRBD2,TRBJ2-1